This TCR beta chain derives from a study of T cell responses to AZD1222 COVID-19 vaccine. Study-wide findings and caveats: Dominant at 160-218 and 743-854, vaccine-associated CD4 TCRs also spanned spike. Sampling that yielded the repertoires occurred only after the peak T cell response. The breadth and depth of Spike-specific TCRs increased once two AZD1222 doses had been given.

Germline-derived CDR1 and CDR2 are SGHAT and FQNNGV. The CDR3 covers 16 residues. Trimming cost V 2 bases and J 2 bases; bases outside gene matches: 9. TCRdb keeps only in-frame clones here, not all; method: immunoSEQ multiplex PCR. The sample carries 130,000 to 150,000 clones, roughly 89% recorded once. Only a few counts were recorded for this clone. Its antigen is unidentified. The sequence came from an adult in good health. The rearrangement links TRBV11-2 to TRBJ2-7, with 7 nucleotides matching TRBD2. This specimen was peripheral blood, taken on day 0 of AZD1222 vaccination. CDR3 residues: CASSLPWSRGAYEQYF. In DNA, the CDR3 is TGTGCCAGCAGCTTACCCTGGAGCCGGGGGGCCTACGAGCAGTACTTC.